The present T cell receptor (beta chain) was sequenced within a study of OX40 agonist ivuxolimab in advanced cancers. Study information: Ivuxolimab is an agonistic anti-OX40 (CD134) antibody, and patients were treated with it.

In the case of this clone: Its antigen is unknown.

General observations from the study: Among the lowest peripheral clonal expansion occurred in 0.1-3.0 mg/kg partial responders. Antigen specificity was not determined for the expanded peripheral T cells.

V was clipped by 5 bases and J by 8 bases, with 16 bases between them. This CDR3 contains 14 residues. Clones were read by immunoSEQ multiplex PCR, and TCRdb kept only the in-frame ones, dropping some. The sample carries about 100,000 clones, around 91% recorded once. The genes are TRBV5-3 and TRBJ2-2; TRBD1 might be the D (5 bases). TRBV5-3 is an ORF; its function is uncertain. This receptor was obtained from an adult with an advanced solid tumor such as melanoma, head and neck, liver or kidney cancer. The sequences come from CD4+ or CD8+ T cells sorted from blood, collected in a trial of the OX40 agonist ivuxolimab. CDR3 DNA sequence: TGTGCCAGAAGTTATTCAGGGTTTCGAGGGGAGCTGTTTTTT. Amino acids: CARSYSGFRGELFF.